One and the same sample provided the 10 T cell receptor beta chains below, sequenced in a study of blood T cell repertoires in COVID-19. Only in-frame clones appear in the TCRdb table, and some are missing; sequencing was by immunoSEQ multiplex PCR. The sample consists of tens of thousands of clones, approximately 89% of them appearing once. The sequencing input was peripheral blood. The receptors here all came from a human donor in a cohort sampled during active COVID-19.

The chain combines TRBV7-3 with TRBJ2-3; 10 bases fit TRBD2. Unmatched junction bases numbered 8, after V lost 1 base and J lost 1 base. The CDR3 has 18 amino acids. The germline CDR1 and CDR2 sequences are SGHTA and FQGTGA. DNA for the CDR3: TGTGCCAGCAGCTTAAGGAGTTCGCTAGCGGGGGGCACAGATACGCAGTATTTT. Protein: CASSLRSSLAGGTDTQYF.

J is TRBJ2-7 and V is TRBV4-2; weak D call: TRBD2 (7 bases). Deletions cut 1 base from V and 2 bases from J, with 12 bases between. The CDR3 runs 15 residues. Germline V lookup: CDR1 LGHNA, CDR2 YNFKEQ. The CDR3 is CASSQGRGLPYEQYF. The CDR3 coding sequence is TGTGCCAGCAGCCAAGGGCGGGGGCTCCCCTACGAGCAGTACTTC.

This chain uses TRBV5-1 with TRBJ2-3; D may be TRBD1 (5 bases). The CDR3 sequence is 14 residues long. Trimming removed 0 bases from V and 6 bases from J, with 11 bases in between. Germline values: CDR1 SGHRS, CDR2 YFSETQ. Written as DNA, the CDR3 is TGCGCCAGCAGCTTGGGCCAGGGTTTGGATACGCAGTATTTT. Its translation is CASSLGQGLDTQYF.

The J gene is TRBJ1-4, the V gene TRBV5-6; 10 bases are a match to TRBD1. Germline-derived CDR1 and CDR2 are SGHDT and YYEEEE. The trim removed 0 bases at V and 6 bases at J, leaving 5 bases unmatched. The CDR3 is made up of 16 amino acids. Here the CDR3 reads CASSLAGTGVYEKLFF. CDR3 in DNA: TGTGCCAGCAGCTTGGCTGGGACAGGGGTGTATGAAAAACTGTTTTTT.

This chain uses TRBV3-1 (or the pseudogene TRBV3-2) with TRBJ2-7; the match to TRBD1 covers 10 bases. There are 14 residues in the CDR3. With 4 bases clipped from V and 5 bases from J, the junction kept 5 bases outside the gene matches. Germline V gene sequence: CDR1 LGHDT, CDR2 YNNKEL (reference sequence). The CDR3 DNA follows: TGTGCCAGCAGCCCGACAGGGGGCAGAGACGAGCAGTACTTC. Protein sequence: CASSPTGGRDEQYF.

The CDR3: CASSTGTGPYGYTF. In DNA form, the CDR3 reads TGTGCCAGCAGCACCGGGACAGGGCCTTATGGCTACACCTTC. The chain uses TRBV7-9 and TRBJ1-2, with 9 positions matching TRBD1. This CDR3 has 14 amino acids. Germline V gene data show CDR1 as SEHNR and CDR2 as FQNEAQ (reference sequence). The J segment lost 5 bases and the V segment lost 5 bases, leaving 6 bases of the junction unmatched.

V usage is TRBV15 and J usage is TRBJ2-7, with TRBD2 matching 8 bases. Germline V lookup: CDR1 LNHNV, CDR2 YYDKDF (reference sequence). The V gene end was trimmed by 4 bases and the J gene end by 3 bases; junction bases not matched to a gene: 11. The length of the CDR3 is 16 residues. The CDR3 protein is CATSTLDGGAVYEQYF. CDR3 bases: TGTGCCACCAGCACCTTAGACGGGGGGGCGGTCTACGAGCAGTACTTC.

This chain connects TRBV7-8 to TRBJ2-6; 9 bases line up with TRBD1. The CDR3 totals 19 residues. The J segment lost 0 bases and the V segment lost 2 bases, leaving 8 bases of the junction unmatched. Per the germline V gene, CDR1 is SGHVS and CDR2 is FQNEAQ. CDR3 bases: TGTGCCAGCAGCTTACCCGACAGGGGGGCCTCCTCTGGGGCCAACGTCCTGACTTTC. It yields the protein CASSLPDRGASSGANVLTF.

This chain joins TRBV19 and TRBJ2-3; D is uncertain. CDR1 and CDR2 from the germline V gene are LNHDA and SQIVND (reference sequence). The CDR3 has 13 residues. Trimming stripped 4 bases from V and 3 bases from J, with 8 bases between. CDR3 protein: CASSRERTDTQYF. CDR3 bases: TGTGCCAGTAGTAGAGAACGGACAGATACGCAGTATTTT.

This clone was observed a single time. The chain has TRBV3-1 (or the pseudogene TRBV3-2) and TRBJ2-1, with TRBD2 identical over 10 bases. There are 15 residues in the CDR3. V shed 5 bases, J shed 9 bases, and the junction held 10 bases outside the gene matches. From germline, CDR1 is LGHDT and CDR2 YNNKEL (reference sequence). The CDR3 coding sequence is TGTGCCAGCAGCGAGCCCGGGACTAGCGTCGCTGAGCAGTTCTTC. Protein: CASSEPGTSVAEQFF.